A single sample is the source of the 27 T cell receptor beta chains below, sequenced in a study of cytomegalovirus exposure and HLA in healthy donors. In the PCR, 60 Vbeta and 13 Jbeta primers were used. Sequencing used immunoSEQ multiplex PCR; TCRdb keeps in-frame clones, though not all of them. In the table there are approximately 200,000 clones, 82% of which are singletons. The material sequenced was PBMCs. These receptors were obtained from a woman between 50 and 59 years old in good health and CMV-seropositive.

The table lists this clone with a count of one. CDR3 in DNA: TGTGCCAGCAGCTCCGGGACTAGCGGGAGAGTGCCCGGGGAGCTGTTTTTT. This gives the protein CASSSGTSGRVPGELFF. The V call is TRBV13, the J call TRBJ2-2; 14 bases align to TRBD2. The germline gives CDR1 PRHDT, CDR2 FYEKMQ (reference sequence). V trimming: 4 bases; J trimming: 6 bases; junction bases outside the gene matches: 7. The CDR3 spans 17 residues. Based on the CDR3 plus reference TRBV13 and TRBJ2-2, the full variable domain is AAGVIQSPRHLIKEKRETATLKCYPIPRHDTVYWYQQGPGQDPQFLISFYEKMQSDKGSIPDRFSAQQFSDYHSELNMSSLELGDSALYFCASSSGTSGRVPGELFFGEGSRLTVL.

This clone occurred a few times. The same CDR3 can be traced to other DNA sequences in this sample. The V call is TRBV18, the J call TRBJ2-7; 7 positions agree with TRBD1. Germline V gene data show CDR1 as KGHSH and CDR2 as LQKENI. The CDR3 extends over 13 amino acids. With 3 bases clipped from V and 2 bases from J, the junction kept 1 base outside the gene matches. The DNA of the CDR3 is TGTGCCAGCTCACCGGGACAGACCTACGAGCAGTACTTC. This sequence encodes CASSPGQTYEQYF. Full variable domain (rest looked up from reference TRBV18 and TRBJ2-7): NAGVMQNPRHLVRRRGQEARLRCSPMKGHSHVYWYRQLPEEGLKFMVYLQKENIIDESGMPKERFSAEFPKEGPSILRIQQVVRGDSAAYFCASSPGQTYEQYFGPGTRLTVT.

This chain uses TRBV11-3 with TRBJ2-1, with D uncertain. V was shortened by 3 bases and J by 5 bases, with 8 bases between the two germline ends. The germline V gene encodes CDR1 SGHNT and CDR2 YENEEA. The CDR3 has 13 amino acids. Here the CDR3 reads CASSFSQNNEQFF. The CDR3 nucleotides are TGTGCCAGCAGCTTTTCGCAGAACAATGAGCAGTTCTTC.

The rearrangement links TRBV10-3 to TRBJ2-1; D is perhaps TRBD2 (6 bases). This CDR3 contains 14 residues. Trimming removed 0 bases at V and 9 bases at J, with 12 bases between. CDR1 and CDR2 from the germline V gene are ENHRY and SYGVKD. The CDR3 DNA follows: TGTGCCATCAGTGAGTCGACCCGGGGGAGTGAGCAGTTCTTC. This gives the protein CAISESTRGSEQFF.

A word on this clone: The junction and the germline gene differ at one end; a read error may be behind it. The genes are TRBV4-1 and TRBJ2-6, with 8 bases identical to TRBD1. The CDR3 contains 17 residues. From germline, CDR1 is MGHRA and CDR2 YSYEKL. The chain's CDR3 is CASSQGQGNSGANGLTF. CDR3 in DNA: TGCGCCAGCAGCCAAGGACAGGGGAACTCTGGGGCCAACGGCCTGACTTTC.

The genes are TRBV7-9 and TRBJ1-2; D might be TRBD1 (5 bases). The V gene's germline CDR1 is SEHNR and CDR2 FQNEAQ (reference sequence). This CDR3 has 15 residues. V gave up 5 bases and J gave up 4 bases, with 17 bases separating them. This CDR3 is CASSPGAAGSYGYTF. The CDR3 DNA follows: TGTGCCAGCAGCCCTGGGGCGGCAGGCAGCTATGGCTACACCTTC.

The chain has TRBV2 and TRBJ1-1, with D uncertain. The CDR3 sequence is 12 residues long. Deletions cut 7 bases from V and 5 bases from J, with 11 bases between. CDR1 and CDR2 (germline): SNHLY, FYNNEI. The CDR3 region is CASTMTGTEAFF. The CDR3 region has the DNA TGTGCCAGCACTATGACGGGAACTGAAGCTTTCTTT.

This clone was found a few times. This chain links TRBV5-6 with TRBJ2-1, with 10 bases that match TRBD1. CDR1 and CDR2 (germline): SGHDT, YYEEEE. The ends lost 2 bases at V and 10 bases at J; junction bases unmatched: 9. This CDR3 has 15 amino acids. The CDR3: CASSFPGTGEVEQFF. For the CDR3, the DNA is TGTGCCAGCAGCTTTCCCGGGACAGGGGAGGTGGAGCAGTTCTTC.

The chain links TRBV28 to TRBJ2-7; TRBD2 agrees at 10 bases. CDR3 length equals 13 residues. Per germline, CDR1 MDHEN and CDR2 SYDVKM. The J segment lost 2 bases and the V segment lost 8 bases, leaving 3 bases of the junction unmatched. CDR3 sequence reads: CASRAGGPYEQYF. CDR3 nucleotide sequence: TGTGCCAGCCGAGCGGGAGGGCCCTACGAGCAGTACTTC.

The chain is built from TRBV4-3 and TRBJ2-7; no clear D. The CDR3 is made up of 17 amino acids. V was pared by 0 bases and J by 3 bases, with 18 bases between. Looked up from germline, CDR1 is LGHNA and CDR2 is YSLEER. CDR3 in DNA: TGCGCCAGCAGCCAAGATTGGCAGCTTTATCCGGGCTACGAGCAGTACTTC. This sequence encodes CASSQDWQLYPGYEQYF.

This rearrangement joins TRBV18 to TRBJ2-2; 9 positions match TRBD2. The CDR3 totals 16 residues. Trimming cost V 5 bases and J 4 bases; bases outside gene matches: 8. Germline CDR1 and CDR2: KGHSH and LQKENI. The CDR3 region has the DNA TGTGCCAGCTCATTACTAGCGGGTTCTCTCACCGGGGAGCTGTTTTTT. Translation: CASSLLAGSLTGELFF.

This clone has just one count. The V and J genes are TRBV25-1 and TRBJ2-7, with TRBD2 identical over 7 bases. The V segment lost 3 bases and the J segment 3 bases; nucleotides outside the gene matches: 5. CDR1 MGHDK and CDR2 SYGVNS come from the germline V gene. The length of the CDR3 is 14 residues. The DNA for the CDR3 is TGTGCCAGCAGTGAGGCTAGCGGATACTACGAGCAGTACTTC. Translated, it gives CASSEASGYYEQYF.

The chain recombines TRBV7-9 with TRBJ2-1; TRBD2 is a possible D gene (5 bases). Trimming removed 5 bases from V and 5 bases from J, with 19 bases in between. Germline loops: CDR1 SEHNR, CDR2 FQNEAQ (reference sequence). The CDR3 consists of 16 residues. In DNA form, the CDR3 reads TGTGCCAGCAGCCCCAAAGGCACTAGATCAAACAATGAGCAGTTCTTC. Translated: CASSPKGTRSNNEQFF. Drawing the rest from reference TRBV7-9 and TRBJ2-1, the complete variable domain is DTGVSQNPRHKITKRGQNVTFRCDPISEHNRLYWYRQTLGQGPEFLTYFQNEAQLEKSRLLSDRFSAERPKGSFSTLEIQRTEQGDSAMYLCASSPKGTRSNNEQFFGPGTRLTVL.

The rearrangement uses TRBV6-5 and TRBJ1-2; TRBD1 agrees at 8 bases. V shed 2 bases and J 4 bases; nucleotides not matched to a gene: 3. The germline gives CDR1 MNHEY, CDR2 SVGAGI. The CDR3 contains 14 residues. CDR3 residues: CASSYATGGYGYTF. As DNA, the CDR3 is TGTGCCAGCAGTTACGCCACAGGGGGCTATGGCTACACCTTC.

The rearrangement links TRBV5-1 to TRBJ2-7; 10 nucleotides agree with TRBD1. J lost 3 bases, V lost 4 bases, and 7 bases had no gene match. Germline CDR1 and CDR2: SGHRS and YFSETQ. This CDR3 is 15 amino acids long. The CDR3 spells CASSAGTGVSYEQYF. The CDR3 bases are TGCGCCAGCAGCGCAGGGACAGGGGTAAGCTACGAGCAGTACTTC.

The chain combines TRBV27 with TRBJ2-1; 9 bases line up with TRBD2. In germline, CDR1 is MNHEY, CDR2 SMNVEV (reference sequence). The CDR3 spans 19 residues. V was clipped by 0 bases and J by 5 bases; unmatched bases: 14. The chain's CDR3 is CASSLSSGDFSGGDNEQFF. The CDR3 bases are TGTGCCAGCAGTTTATCTTCGGGGGACTTTAGCGGGGGAGACAATGAGCAGTTCTTC.

The genes are TRBV5-5 and TRBJ1-1; D perhaps matches TRBD1 (6 bases). Germline V gene sequence: CDR1 SGHKS, CDR2 YYEKEE (reference sequence). The CDR3 is made up of 15 amino acids. Trimming removed 8 bases at V and 1 base at J, with 18 bases between. CDR3 protein: CASSIRQETNTEAFF. For the CDR3, the DNA is TGTGCCAGTTCCATTAGACAGGAGACGAACACTGAAGCTTTCTTT.

This clone has only one observation. The V and J genes are TRBV19 and TRBJ1-3, with 7 bases fitting TRBD1. From germline, CDR1 is LNHDA and CDR2 SQIVND (reference sequence). The CDR3 totals 14 residues. J gave up 3 bases and V 8 bases, and 7 bases lay outside the gene matches. CDR3 residues: CASSIQGVGNTIYF. CDR3 in DNA: TGTGCCAGTTCGATTCAGGGGGTTGGAAACACCATATATTTT.

A few counts support this clone. CDR3 nucleotides: TGTGCCGTAGGCCAGGGCCATGGGCAGTATTTT. This codes for CAVGQGHGQYF. The gene calls are TRBV19 and TRBJ2-3, with D possibly TRBD1 on 5 matching bases. CDR3 length: 11 amino acids. V lost 11 bases and J 11 bases, leaving 17 bases between the germline ends. From germline, CDR1 is LNHDA and CDR2 SQIVND (reference sequence).

For the CDR3, the DNA is TGTGCCAGCAGCTTTGGGGGGGCGCGCACTGAAGCTTTCTTT. Its protein product is CASSFGGARTEAFF. The chain couples TRBV5-4 to TRBJ1-1; D perhaps matches TRBD1 (6 bases). Trimming took 2 bases from V and 4 from J, leaving 12 bases between them. Germline V gene sequence: CDR1 SGHNT, CDR2 YYREEE (reference sequence). The CDR3 is 14 amino acids.

The chain uses TRBV11-2 and TRBJ2-7; the D gene is possibly TRBD2 (6 bases). V was shortened by 5 bases and J by 3 bases, with 17 bases between the two germline ends. CDR3 size: 15 residues. Germline CDR1 is SGHAT and CDR2 is FQNNGV. The CDR3 here is CASSRSGDRSYEQYF. The CDR3 DNA sequence: TGTGCCAGCAGCCGATCGGGGGACCGCAGCTACGAGCAGTACTTC. The variable domain in full, completed from reference TRBV11-2 and TRBJ2-7, reads EAGVAQSPRYKIIEKRQSVAFWCNPISGHATLYWYQQILGQGPKLLIQFQNNGVVDDSQLPKDRFSAERLKGVDSTLKIQPAKLEDSAVYLCASSRSGDRSYEQYFGPGTRLTVT.

V and J are TRBV15 and TRBJ2-7; TRBD1 might be the D (6 bases). Germline values: CDR1 LNHNV, CDR2 YYDKDF (reference sequence). This CDR3 is 15 amino acids long. The ends were cut back, 0 bases at V and 4 bases at J, with 13 bases in the middle. The CDR3 coding sequence is TGTGCCACCAGCAGAGATGGGGGCCCGACTTACGAGCAGTACTTC. Residues: CATSRDGGPTYEQYF. The variable domain in full, completed from reference TRBV15 and TRBJ2-7, reads DAMVIQNPRYQVTQFGKPVTLSCSQTLNHNVMYWYQQKSSQAPKLLFHYYDKDFNNEADTPDNFQSRRPNTSFCFLDIRSPGLGDTAMYLCATSRDGGPTYEQYFGPGTRLTVT.

This clone was seen just once. The chain recombines TRBV27 with TRBJ2-5; 10 nucleotides line up with TRBD1. With 4 bases clipped from V and 3 bases from J, the junction kept 2 bases outside the gene matches. CDR3 length equals 14 residues. Germline values: CDR1 MNHEY, CDR2 SMNVEV (reference sequence). In DNA, the CDR3 is TGTGCCAGCAGTTCGACAGGGGGCGAAGAGACCCAGTACTTC. Amino acids: CASSSTGGEETQYF.

The chain combines TRBV5-1 with TRBJ2-7; 9 nucleotides align to TRBD1. The CDR3 consists of 16 residues. The germline gives CDR1 SGHRS, CDR2 YFSETQ. V was clipped by 0 bases and J by 6 bases; unmatched bases: 10. The CDR3 DNA sequence: TGCGCCAGCAGCTTGGGTGCGGGACAGGGCTTGGGCGAGCAGTACTTC. Amino acids: CASSLGAGQGLGEQYF.

Only one count was recorded for this clone. This rearrangement joins TRBV28 to TRBJ2-2, with no clear D. The germline gives CDR1 MDHEN, CDR2 SYDVKM. V lost 3 bases and J 1 base, leaving 12 bases between the germline ends. The CDR3 length is 16 residues. CDR3 bases: TGTGCCAGCAGTTTTCAGGCAACCAAGAACACCGGGGAGCTGTTTTTT. This sequence encodes CASSFQATKNTGELFF. The full variable domain, completed using reference TRBV28 and TRBJ2-2, is DVKVTQSSRYLVKRTGEKVFLECVQDMDHENMFWYRQDPGLGLRLIYFSYDVKMKEKGDIPEGYSVSREKKERFSLILESASTNQTSMYLCASSFQATKNTGELFFGEGSRLTVL.

The rearrangement links TRBV4-3 to TRBJ2-1, with TRBD2 as a possible D gene (6 bases). Germline CDR1 LGHNA, CDR2 YSLEER. This CDR3 spans 12 amino acids. With 8 bases removed from V and 6 bases from J, the gap between germline ends came to 11 bases. For the CDR3, the DNA is TGCGCCAGCTCGGGGGATATCAATGAGCAGTTCTTC. This gives the protein CASSGDINEQFF.

The chain uses TRBV6-5 and TRBJ1-2; 8 nucleotides agree with TRBD1. Germline CDR1 MNHEY, CDR2 SVGAGI. The CDR3 length is 15 residues. The J segment lost 4 bases and the V segment lost 5 bases, leaving 9 bases of the junction unmatched. This CDR3 is CASSPQGASGYGYTF. The CDR3 nucleotides read TGTGCCAGCAGTCCCCAGGGGGCATCGGGCTATGGCTACACCTTC.